Below are 17 T cell receptor beta chains sequenced from a single sample in a study of T cell responses to AZD1222 COVID-19 vaccine. Libraries were prepared by immunoSEQ multiplex PCR; TCRdb keeps only in-frame clonotypes and omits some of them. The sample gives hundreds of thousands of clones, around 93% of which show up once; roughly 1% is in the top ten. The sample in question was peripheral blood, obtained on day 0 of MenACWY control vaccination. The receptors come from an adult in good health.

The rearrangement joins TRBV3-1 (or the pseudogene TRBV3-2) to TRBJ1-1, with 11 bases identical to TRBD1. This CDR3 region has 13 residues. The J segment lost 11 bases and the V segment lost 4 bases, leaving 6 bases of the junction unmatched. CDR1 is LGHDT and CDR2 is YNNKEL in the germline V gene (reference sequence). This CDR3 reads CASSLIGQGAAFF. Written as DNA, the CDR3 is TGTGCCAGCAGCCTTATTGGACAGGGGGCGGCTTTCTTT.

With respect to this clone: The sample holds other DNA sequences that translate to the same CDR3. The chain uses TRBV5-6 and TRBJ2-7, with D uncertain. With 2 bases removed from V and 6 bases from J, the gap between germline ends came to 9 bases. CDR1 and CDR2 (germline): SGHDT, YYEEEE. This CDR3 is built from 12 residues. The CDR3 region has the DNA TGTGCCAGCAGCTTAGGCCGCGGCGAGCAGTACTTC. Translated: CASSLGRGEQYF.

The chain couples TRBV6-1 to TRBJ1-5; 7 bases align to TRBD1. Germline CDR1 is MNHNS and CDR2 is SASEGT. V lost 4 bases and J lost 1; bases outside the gene matches: 7. The CDR3 covers 16 residues. This CDR3 is CASSGGRGASNQPQHF. DNA of the CDR3: TGTGCCAGCAGTGGGGGCAGGGGGGCGAGCAATCAGCCCCAGCATTTT.

The chain recombines TRBV19 with TRBJ1-1, with D tentatively TRBD1 (5 bases). This CDR3 comprises 13 residues. Per the germline V gene, CDR1 is LNHDA and CDR2 is SQIVND (reference sequence). Trimming removed 4 bases at V and 5 bases at J, with 11 bases between. This CDR3 is CASSTIQGTEAFF. The CDR3 DNA sequence: TGTGCCAGTAGTACCATCCAGGGAACTGAAGCTTTCTTT.

This clone is a singleton in its sample. This chain uses TRBV6-6 with TRBJ2-5; 7 nucleotides line up with TRBD2. Trimming cost V 5 bases and J 5 bases; bases outside gene matches: 17. CDR1 and CDR2 from the germline V gene are MNHNY and SVGAGI (reference sequence). The CDR3 has 17 amino acids. CDR3 loop: CASSLAFWGGGLETQYF. CDR3 coding DNA: TGTGCCAGCAGTCTAGCCTTTTGGGGGGGTGGTTTGGAGACCCAGTACTTC.

The V and J genes are TRBV30 and TRBJ1-2; D is ambiguous. Germline CDR1 and CDR2: GTSNPN and SVGIG (reference sequence). This CDR3 is built from 13 residues. Trimming took 2 bases from V and 2 from J, leaving 9 bases between them. CDR3 DNA: TGTGCCTGGAGTTTAGGAACGAACTATGGCTACACCTTC. Translation gives CAWSLGTNYGYTF.

This chain uses TRBV4-3 with TRBJ1-1, with unresolved D. Germline CDR1 LGHNA, CDR2 YSLEER. The CDR3 consists of 15 residues. V was pared by 0 bases and J by 0 bases, with 8 bases between. The chain's CDR3 is CASSQDLSVNTEAFF. CDR3 nucleotides: TGCGCCAGCAGCCAAGATCTGTCAGTGAACACTGAAGCTTTCTTT.

CDR3 in DNA: TGTGCCAGCAGTCACCGGACAGGGGGCGCATCCGGCTACACCTTC. Translation gives CASSHRTGGASGYTF. The chain employs TRBV6-6 and TRBJ1-2, with 11 bases lining up with TRBD1. Germline values: CDR1 MNHNY, CDR2 SVGAGI (reference sequence). The CDR3 contains 15 residues. V trimming: 5 bases; J trimming: 8 bases; junction bases outside the gene matches: 10.

The chain is built from TRBV12-3 or TRBV12-4 and TRBJ2-2; D remains ambiguous. The CDR3 has 12 amino acids. V lost 6 bases and J 5 bases, leaving 7 bases between the germline ends. CDR3 bases: TGTGCCAGCAGGCCCTCAACCGGGGAGCTGTTTTTT. This codes for CASRPSTGELFF.

The genes are TRBV28 and TRBJ1-6, with a tentative D call TRBD1 (6 bases). CDR1 and CDR2 from the germline V gene are MDHEN and SYDVKM. V lost 5 bases and J 4 bases, leaving 6 bases between the germline ends. This CDR3 is 13 amino acids long. The CDR3 spells CASSTGYNSPLHF. For the CDR3, the DNA is TGTGCCAGCAGTACAGGGTATAATTCACCCCTCCACTTT.

This sequence joins TRBV7-2 and TRBJ1-5; D is possibly TRBD1 (5 bases). The CDR3 runs 16 residues. Germline CDR1 reads SGHTA; CDR2 reads FQGNSA. Trimming removed 6 bases from V and 6 bases from J, with 21 bases in between. This CDR3 reads CASSLQGAGIGQPQHF. The CDR3, as DNA: TGTGCCAGCAGTCTTCAAGGGGCAGGGATAGGTCAGCCCCAGCATTTT.

Only a few counts were recorded for this clone. This chain uses TRBV7-9 with TRBJ1-2, with D uncertain. This CDR3 spans 16 amino acids. CDR1 is SEHNR, CDR2 FQNEAQ, per germline (reference sequence). Trimming pared 1 base from V and 4 bases from J, leaving 16 bases between. CDR3 loop: CASSLGWADGGYGYTF. The CDR3, as DNA: TGTGCCAGCAGCTTAGGTTGGGCGGACGGAGGCTATGGCTACACCTTC.

The CDR3 DNA follows: TGTGCCTGGAGTGCCCCGTCCCTTTCCCCGGGAAACACCATATATTTT. It is translated as CAWSAPSLSPGNTIYF. The chain carries TRBV30 and TRBJ1-3; D remains unclear. The CDR3 sequence is 16 residues long. Germline V gene data show CDR1 as GTSNPN and CDR2 as SVGIG (reference sequence). Trimming stripped 1 base from V and 4 bases from J, with 17 bases between.

The J gene is TRBJ2-7, the V gene TRBV28; 9 bases are a match to TRBD1. CDR1 is MDHEN, CDR2 SYDVKM, per germline. J gave up 9 bases and V 3 bases, and 12 bases lay outside the gene matches. This CDR3 is built from 15 residues. CDR3 sequence reads: CASSLLVQGASAQYF. The CDR3 bases are TGTGCCAGCAGTTTGTTAGTACAGGGGGCTTCGGCGCAGTACTTC.

V and J are TRBV6-6 and TRBJ1-4; no definite D call. Per the germline V gene, CDR1 is MNHNY and CDR2 is SVGAGI (reference sequence). The ends were cut back, 6 bases at V and 6 bases at J, with 8 bases in the middle. CDR3 length: 12 residues. The CDR3 spells CASRSGDEKLFF. The CDR3 DNA is TGTGCCAGCAGGTCGGGAGATGAAAAACTGTTTTTT.

Concerning this clone itself: Different DNA sequences within this sample yield the same CDR3. The chain couples TRBV5-1 to TRBJ1-1; 8 bases align to TRBD1. The CDR3 loop spans 14 amino acids. The germline gives CDR1 SGHRS, CDR2 YFSETQ. With V trimmed by 4 bases and J by 5 bases, 7 bases remained unmatched. The CDR3 nucleotides are TGCGCCAGCAGCCACGGACAGGGCGGGACTGAAGCTTTCTTT. This sequence encodes CASSHGQGGTEAFF.

This sequence joins TRBV6-2 or TRBV6-3 and TRBJ2-2; D not certain. Germline loops: CDR1 MNHEY, CDR2 SVGEGT. V was clipped by 4 bases and J by 4 bases, with 19 bases between them. The CDR3 length is 17 residues. The CDR3 DNA is TGTGCCAGCAGTTCTCGGAACACCGTGATGGGCACCGGGGAGCTGTTTTTT. This translates into CASSSRNTVMGTGELFF.